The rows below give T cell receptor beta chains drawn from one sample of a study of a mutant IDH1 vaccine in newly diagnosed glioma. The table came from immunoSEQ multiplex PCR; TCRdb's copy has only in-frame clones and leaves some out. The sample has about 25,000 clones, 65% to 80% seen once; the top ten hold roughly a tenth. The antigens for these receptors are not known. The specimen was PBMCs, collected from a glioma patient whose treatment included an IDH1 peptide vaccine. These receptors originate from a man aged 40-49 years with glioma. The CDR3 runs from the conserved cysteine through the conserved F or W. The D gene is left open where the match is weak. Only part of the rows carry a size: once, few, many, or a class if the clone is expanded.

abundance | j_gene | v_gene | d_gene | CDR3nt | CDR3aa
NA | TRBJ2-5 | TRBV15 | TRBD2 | TGTGCCACCAGTATCGGACTAGCGGGGGACCGGGAGACCCAGTACTTC | CATSIGLAGDRETQYF
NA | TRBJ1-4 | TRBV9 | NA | TGTGCCAGCAGCGTATCCCCGGAACCGGACGAAAAACTGTTTTTT | CASSVSPEPDEKLFF
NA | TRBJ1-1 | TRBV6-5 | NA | TGTGCCAGCAGTTACTCGGGGAGGGGTACTGAAGCTTTCTTT | CASSYSGRGTEAFF
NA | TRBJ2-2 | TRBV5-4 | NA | TGTGCCAGCAGCCGAGGGGGTCCCGGGGAGCTGTTTTTT | CASSRGGPGELFF
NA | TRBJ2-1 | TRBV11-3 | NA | TGTGCCAGCAGCCCCCCAGGGGGGGCGAGTTACAATGAGCAGTTCTTC | CASSPPGGASYNEQFF
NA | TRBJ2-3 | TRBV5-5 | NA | TGTGCCAGCAGCTCCCGGGACCCCCGGGGGTGGGGCACAGATACGCAGTATTTT | CASSSRDPRGWGTDTQYF
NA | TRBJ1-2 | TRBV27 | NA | TGTGCCAGCAGACGGGCTAACTATGGCTACACCTTC | CASRRANYGYTF
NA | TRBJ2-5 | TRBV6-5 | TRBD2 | TGTGCCAGCAGTGCCCGTAGCGGGAGCGAGACCCAGTACTTC | CASSARSGSETQYF
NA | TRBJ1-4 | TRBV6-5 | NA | TGTGCCAGCAGACGGGATCGCCGAAATGAAAAACTGTTTTTT | CASRRDRRNEKLFF
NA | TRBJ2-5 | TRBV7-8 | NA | TGTGCCAGCAGCTTAGGGAGTGGGGGGACCCAGTACTTC | CASSLGSGGTQYF
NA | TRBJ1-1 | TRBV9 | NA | TGTGCCAGCAGCGTAGCTCTGGGCACTGAAGCTTTCTTT | CASSVALGTEAFF
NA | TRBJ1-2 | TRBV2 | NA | TGTGCCAGCAAGCCTCCTTTTGGGGCAGAGGGGTATGGCTACACCTTC | CASKPPFGAEGYGYTF
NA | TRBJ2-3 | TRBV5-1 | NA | TGCGCCAGCAGCTTGGTGGCTAGCGGCACAGATACGCAGTATTTT | CASSLVASGTDTQYF
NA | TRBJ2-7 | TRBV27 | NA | TGTGCCAGCTTCGGTGAAACCTACGAGCAGTACTTC | CASFGETYEQYF
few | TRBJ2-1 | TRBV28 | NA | TGTGCCAGCACCGTGGGGTACATGGGGCAGTTCTTC | CASTVGYMGQFF
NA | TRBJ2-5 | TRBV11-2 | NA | TGTGCCAGCAGCTCCTGGGGAGGGGGCGCCGAGACCCAGTACTTC | CASSSWGGGAETQYF
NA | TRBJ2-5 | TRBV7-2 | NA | TGTGCCAGCAGCTTAGGGGGGATCCAAGAGACCCAGTACTTC | CASSLGGIQETQYF
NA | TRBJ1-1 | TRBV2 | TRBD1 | TGTGCCAGCAGCAAGGACAGGGGGACCCTCGGAGCTTTCTTT | CASSKDRGTLGAFF
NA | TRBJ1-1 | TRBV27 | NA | TGTGCCAGCAGTTTATCCCGGAACACTGAAGCTTTCTTT | CASSLSRNTEAFF
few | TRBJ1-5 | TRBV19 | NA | TGTGCCAGTAGTATAGATCCTGCCGCGCCAGGGCCCTATAGCAATCAGCCCCAGCATTTT | CASSIDPAAPGPYSNQPQHF
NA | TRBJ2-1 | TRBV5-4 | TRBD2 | TGTGCCAGCAGCTTGTTAGTAGCGGGAGGCTCCTACAATGAGCAGTTCTTC | CASSLLVAGGSYNEQFF
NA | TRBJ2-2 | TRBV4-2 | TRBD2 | TGTGCCAGCAGCCAAGGGGAGGGAGGAAAAACCGGGGAGCTGTTTTTT | CASSQGEGGKTGELFF
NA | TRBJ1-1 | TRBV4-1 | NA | TGCGCCAGCAGCCAAGAAACTTTGGCAACCACTGAAGCTTTCTTT | CASSQETLATTEAFF
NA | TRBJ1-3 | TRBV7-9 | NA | TGTGCCAGCAGCTTAGGTCGCGGGGTCACCGTCGTAGACACCATATATTTT | CASSLGRGVTVVDTIYF
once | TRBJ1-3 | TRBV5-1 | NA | TGCGCCAGCAGCTTGCGGCAGCTGGATTTCTCTGGAAACACCATATATTTT | CASSLRQLDFSGNTIYF
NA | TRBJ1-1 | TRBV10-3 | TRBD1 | TGTGCCATCAGAGAACAGGGGTCCGTCACTGAAGCTTTCTTT | CAIREQGSVTEAFF
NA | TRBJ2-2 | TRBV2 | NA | TGTGCCAGCAGTGGCAAGGGGCCGAACACCGGGGAGCTGTTTTTT | CASSGKGPNTGELFF
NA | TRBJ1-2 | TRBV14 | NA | TGTGCCAGCAGCCAAATGTTGTACGGCTACACCTTC | CASSQMLYGYTF
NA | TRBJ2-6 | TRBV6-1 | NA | TGTGCCAGCAGTGAAGGGGGCTCTGGGGCCAACGTCCTGACTTTC | CASSEGGSGANVLTF
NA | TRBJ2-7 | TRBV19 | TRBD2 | TGTGCCAGTAGTATGGGCGGGGGATATGAGGACGACGAGCAGTACTTC | CASSMGGGYEDDEQYF
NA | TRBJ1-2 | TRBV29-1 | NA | TGCAGCGTTGGCGACTACTGGACATTTTCGGGAGATGGCTACACCTTC | CSVGDYWTFSGDGYTF
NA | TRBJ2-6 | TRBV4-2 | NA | TGTGCCAGCAGCCAATCGGTAGCCTCTGGGGCCAACGTCCTGACTTTC | CASSQSVASGANVLTF
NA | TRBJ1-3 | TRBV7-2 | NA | TGTGCCAGCAGCTCACCTCGTCCGAGCTCTGGAAACACCATATATTTT | CASSSPRPSSGNTIYF
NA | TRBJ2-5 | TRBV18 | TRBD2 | TGTGCCAGCTCACCATATAGCGGGAGAGAGACCCAGTACTTC | CASSPYSGRETQYF
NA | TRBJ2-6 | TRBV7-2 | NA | TGTGCCAGCAGTTATTCAGGGACTGGGGCCAACGTCCTGACTTTC | CASSYSGTGANVLTF
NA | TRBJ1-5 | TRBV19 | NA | TGTGCCAGTAGTATAGCCGGGTCCCGGCAGCCCCAGCATTTT | CASSIAGSRQPQHF
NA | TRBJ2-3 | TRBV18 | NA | TGTGCCAGCTCACCCTCACCGATTGCAGATACGCAGTATTTT | CASSPSPIADTQYF
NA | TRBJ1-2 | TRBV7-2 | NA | TGTGCCAGCAGCTCGGGAGGCAGAAACTATGGCTACACCTTC | CASSSGGRNYGYTF
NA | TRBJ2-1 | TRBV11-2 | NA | TGTGCCAGCAGCCCCTCGGGGACTTACAATGAGCAGTTCTTC | CASSPSGTYNEQFF
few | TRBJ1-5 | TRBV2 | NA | TGTGCCAGCAGTGAAACAGGGACAAATCAGCCCCAGCATTTT | CASSETGTNQPQHF
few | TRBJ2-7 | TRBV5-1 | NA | TGCGCCAGCAGCCCCCAAGGGGCCCGTTTTGGCGAGCAGTACTTC | CASSPQGARFGEQYF
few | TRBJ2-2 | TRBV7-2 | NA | TGTGCCAGCAGCCCCCTTGAGGTGCACACCGGGGAGCTGTTTTTT | CASSPLEVHTGELFF
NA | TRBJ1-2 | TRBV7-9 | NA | TGTGCCAGCAGCTTTAATTCCCTAGGGGAAGGCTACACCTTC | CASSFNSLGEGYTF
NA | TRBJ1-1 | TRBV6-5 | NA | TGTGCCAGCAGTTACTGGCAGAACACTGAAGCTTTCTTT | CASSYWQNTEAFF
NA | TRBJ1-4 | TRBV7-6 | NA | TGTGCCAGCAGCTTTTTCCCAAGCCCCTCGAGGGAAAAACTGTTTTTT | CASSFFPSPSREKLFF
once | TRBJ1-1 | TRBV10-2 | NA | TGCGCCAGCATGGACCCCGGGGAGTTGAACACTGAAGCTTTCTTT | CASMDPGELNTEAFF
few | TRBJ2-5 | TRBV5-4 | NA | TGTGCCAGCAGCCCCGGGGCGTTTAGGCGGCAAGAGACCCAGTACTTC | CASSPGAFRRQETQYF
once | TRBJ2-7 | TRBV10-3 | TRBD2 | TGTGCCATCAGTGAAGTACTAGCGGACACCTACGAGCAGTACTTC | CAISEVLADTYEQYF
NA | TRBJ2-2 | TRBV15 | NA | TGTGCCACCAGCAGAAGCAGGGGTGTGACCGGGGAGCTGTTTTTT | CATSRSRGVTGELFF
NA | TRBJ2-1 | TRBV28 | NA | TGTGCCAGCAGTTTGGTTACGGGTTCGTCCGGGAATGAGCAGTTCTTC | CASSLVTGSSGNEQFF
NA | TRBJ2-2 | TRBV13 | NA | TGTGCCAGCAGCTTAGAACGAAGAACCGGGGAGCTGTTTTTT | CASSLERRTGELFF
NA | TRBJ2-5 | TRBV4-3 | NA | TGCGCCAGCAGCCAAGATACGGCGAAAGAGACCCAGTACTTC | CASSQDTAKETQYF
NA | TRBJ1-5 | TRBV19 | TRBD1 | TGTGCCAGTAGTACCGGACAGGGGAAGAGCAATCAGCCCCAGCATTTT | CASSTGQGKSNQPQHF
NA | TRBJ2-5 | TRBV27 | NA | TGTGCCAGCAGGCTTATGGGTAAAGAGACCCAGTACTTC | CASRLMGKETQYF